Below are 23 T cell receptor beta chains sequenced from a single sample in a study of OX40 agonist ivuxolimab in advanced cancers. Repertoires were generated with immunoSEQ multiplex PCR, while TCRdb's copy carries only in-frame clones and drops some. The data show approximately 75,000 clones, roughly 84% seen once. Specimen: CD4+ or CD8+ T cells sorted from blood, collected in a trial of the OX40 agonist ivuxolimab. The receptors derive from an adult with an advanced solid tumor such as melanoma, head and neck, liver or kidney cancer.

The rearrangement links TRBV28 to TRBJ2-7, with 12 bases matching TRBD1. V was clipped by 5 bases and J by 4 bases; unmatched bases: 3. The CDR3 loop spans 14 amino acids. Germline CDR1 MDHEN, CDR2 SYDVKM. The CDR3 reads CASSLGQGAYEQYF. The CDR3 nucleotides are TGTGCCAGCAGTCTGGGACAGGGGGCATACGAGCAGTACTTC.

The chain combines TRBV18 with TRBJ1-3, with D possibly matching TRBD1 (6 bases). Germline assignment: CDR1 KGHSH and CDR2 LQKENI. The CDR3 covers 15 residues. Trimming removed 3 bases at V and 0 bases at J, with 9 bases between. This CDR3 is CASSPTGSSGNTIYF. The CDR3 DNA is TGTGCCAGCTCACCCACAGGGAGCTCTGGAAACACCATATATTTT.

In the case of this clone: A far larger clone is one base from this, pointing to a likely read error. The chain couples TRBV1 to TRBJ1-5; the tabulated D call, TRBD1, remains unverified against the DNA. TRBV1 corresponds to a pseudogene. The CDR3 has 16 amino acids. DNA of the CDR3: TGCACCAGCAGCCAGGGGACAGAAAATAGCAATCAGCCCCAGCATTTT. Its translation: CTSSQGTENSNQPQHF.

J is TRBJ1-3 and V is TRBV4-2; TRBD1 might be the D (5 bases). Germline V CDR1 and CDR2: LGHNA, YNFKEQ. Trimming removed 3 bases at V and 1 base at J, with 13 bases between. The CDR3 spans 16 residues. The CDR3 DNA sequence: TGTGCCAGCAGCCACGTGCCAGGGACTTCTGGAAACACCATATATTTT. Translation gives CASSHVPGTSGNTIYF.

The V call is TRBV9, the J call TRBJ1-2; 7 bases align to TRBD1. J lost 4 bases, V lost 4 bases, and 10 bases had no gene match. The germline V gene has CDR1 SGDLS and CDR2 YYNGEE. This CDR3 is 15 amino acids long. CDR3 in amino acids: CASSTETGKGYGYTF. The CDR3 DNA reads as TGTGCCAGCAGCACGGAGACAGGGAAGGGCTATGGCTACACCTTC.

V gene TRBV11-2 combines with J gene TRBJ1-2, with TRBD1 matching over 7 bases. Germline CDR1 and CDR2: SGHAT and FQNNGV. This CDR3 comprises 14 residues. J gave up 2 bases and V 4 bases, and 4 bases lay outside the gene matches. In DNA form, the CDR3 reads TGTGCCAGCAGCTCTACAGGGGCAAACTATGGCTACACCTTC. This translates into CASSSTGANYGYTF.

The chain couples TRBV7-6 to TRBJ1-3; tentatively, D is TRBD1 (6 bases). Germline CDR1 SGHVS, CDR2 FNYEAQ. Trimming took off 8 bases at V and 8 bases at J, with 16 bases between the two ends. This CDR3 contains 13 residues. CDR3 amino acids: CASGPFKGDTIYF. In DNA, the CDR3 is TGTGCCAGCGGACCCTTCAAGGGGGACACCATATATTTT.

The genes are TRBV7-9 and TRBJ2-1; 12 bases match TRBD2. After removal of 6 bases from V and 12 bases from J, the junction contained 9 bases not matched to a gene. The CDR3 sequence is 14 residues long. CDR1 SEHNR and CDR2 FQNEAQ come from the germline V gene (reference sequence). CDR3 region: CASSLAGGPFGQFF. The CDR3, as DNA: TGTGCCAGCAGTCTAGCGGGGGGGCCTTTTGGGCAGTTCTTC.

The chain links TRBV21-1 to TRBJ1-6. TRBV21-1 is a pseudogene. The CDR3 is 16 residues long. In DNA, the CDR3 is TGTGCCAGCAGCACCCGGTTGCGGGGGAGAAGTTCACCCCTCCACTTT. This translates into CASSTRLRGRSSPLHF.

V is TRBV6-6 and J is TRBJ2-7, with 12 bases fitting TRBD1. Germline values: CDR1 MNHNY, CDR2 SVGAGI (reference sequence). This CDR3 contains 16 residues. V was pared by 6 bases and J by 4 bases, with 10 bases of the junction left unmatched. This chain's CDR3 is CASRRGTGGVGYEQYF. DNA for the CDR3: TGTGCCAGCAGGCGAGGGACAGGGGGCGTAGGGTACGAGCAGTACTTC.

This chain joins TRBV11-1 and TRBJ1-1; D is unresolved. Looked up from germline, CDR1 is SGHAT and CDR2 is FQDESV (reference sequence). V lost 5 bases and J 1 base, leaving 11 bases between the germline ends. The CDR3 is made up of 14 amino acids. The CDR3 nucleotides are TGTGCCAGCAGCCCCTCCGGGCCGAACACTGAAGCTTTCTTT. It specifies CASSPSGPNTEAFF.

This clone showed up just a few times. The J gene is TRBJ1-2, the V gene TRBV7-6, with D tentatively TRBD1 (6 bases). Trimming left V 3 bases short and J 6 bases short, with 17 bases between. The CDR3 loop spans 15 amino acids. The germline gives CDR1 SGHVS, CDR2 FNYEAQ. CDR3 DNA sequence: TGTGCCAGCAGCTTGGTCCCCGGACAGAACCATGGCTACACCTTC. Translating it yields CASSLVPGQNHGYTF.

V and J are TRBV7-6 and TRBJ2-1, with 9 bases matching TRBD2. Germline V CDR1 and CDR2: SGHVS, FNYEAQ. The CDR3 loop spans 15 amino acids. J lost 0 bases, V lost 5 bases, and 2 bases had no gene match. For the CDR3, the DNA is TGTGCCAGCAGCCTTAGCGGGAGCTCCTACAATGAGCAGTTCTTC. Translated, it gives CASSLSGSSYNEQFF.

The rearrangement uses TRBV7-2 and TRBJ2-7; the D is unclear. The length of the CDR3 is 16 residues. Germline V lookup: CDR1 SGHTA, CDR2 FQGNSA. Trimming pared 5 bases from V and 0 bases from J, leaving 17 bases between. CDR3 coding DNA: TGTGCCAGCAGCCCCGACCCCACTTCCAGCTCCTACGAGCAGTACTTC. Its protein product is CASSPDPTSSSYEQYF.

V and J are TRBV28 and TRBJ1-2, with D possibly being TRBD1 (6 bases). This CDR3 spans 13 amino acids. Per the germline V gene, CDR1 is MDHEN and CDR2 is SYDVKM. The V gene lost 6 bases and the J gene lost 13 bases, with 21 bases spanning the gap. DNA for the CDR3: TGTGCCAGCAGCGCGACAGCGACCCGGGGGGCCACCTTC. Encoded protein: CASSATATRGATF.

The V gene is TRBV19, the J gene TRBJ2-3; D not certain. V was cut by 5 bases and J by 1 base, with 19 bases left in between. This CDR3 region has 17 residues. Germline V lookup: CDR1 LNHDA, CDR2 SQIVND (reference sequence). The CDR3 region has the DNA TGTGCCAGTAGTCGGCTCGTAGGTTCATACGGCACAGATACGCAGTATTTT. Its translation: CASSRLVGSYGTDTQYF.

This clone was recorded once. This chain joins TRBV28 and TRBJ2-4; 7 bases line up with TRBD1. The germline V gene encodes CDR1 MDHEN and CDR2 SYDVKM. The V gene end was trimmed by 7 bases and the J gene end by 1 base; junction bases not matched to a gene: 4. The CDR3 extends over 14 amino acids. CDR3 sequence: CASTVQGAKNIQYF. The CDR3 DNA sequence: TGTGCCAGCACCGTACAGGGGGCCAAAAACATTCAGTACTTC.

The rearrangement uses TRBV4-1 and TRBJ1-2, with 7 bases fitting TRBD1. CDR3 length: 13 amino acids. Germline V gene sequence: CDR1 MGHRA, CDR2 YSYEKL. J was trimmed by 7 bases and V by 0 bases; bases with no gene match: 2. The CDR3 is CASSQEGGSGYTF. CDR3 in DNA: TGCGCCAGCAGCCAAGAAGGGGGCTCTGGCTACACCTTC.

The chain uses TRBV7-9 and TRBJ1-6; the D is unclear. The CDR3 sequence is 13 residues long. V was shortened by 3 bases and J by 6 bases, with 6 bases between the two germline ends. CDR1 is SEHNR and CDR2 is FQNEAQ in the germline V gene (reference sequence). This chain's CDR3 is CASSFTGNSPLHF. Here the CDR3 DNA reads TGTGCCAGCAGCTTCACCGGTAATTCACCCCTCCACTTT.

V and J are TRBV19 and TRBJ1-6, with D uncertain. The V and J ends lost 9 bases and 9 bases respectively, with 12 bases between them. Germline values: CDR1 LNHDA, CDR2 SQIVND (reference sequence). This CDR3 has 12 residues. CDR3 sequence reads: CASTITGSPLHF. As DNA, the CDR3 is TGTGCCAGCACGATCACGGGTTCACCCCTCCACTTT.

This chain links TRBV15 with TRBJ1-1; 7 bases fit TRBD1. CDR1 is LNHNV and CDR2 is YYDKDF in the germline V gene (reference sequence). With 3 bases clipped from V and 7 bases from J, the junction kept 5 bases outside the gene matches. The CDR3 contains 13 residues. CDR3 coding DNA: TGTGCCACCAGCAGGGGTAGACAGGGTGAAGCTTTCTTT. This translates into CATSRGRQGEAFF.

In this sample, this clone turned up once. This chain links TRBV7-2 with TRBJ1-3; 7 bases map to TRBD1. CDR1 is SGHTA, CDR2 FQGNSA, per germline. V was pared by 3 bases and J by 2 bases, with 1 base of the junction left unmatched. CDR3 length: 14 amino acids. The CDR3 protein is CASSFQGAGNTIYF. The CDR3 DNA reads as TGTGCCAGCAGCTTCCAGGGGGCTGGAAACACCATATATTTT.

CDR3 bases: TGTGCCAGCAGCTTAGACCGGGACAGCTCTGATGGCTACACCTTC. Residues: CASSLDRDSSDGYTF. The J gene is TRBJ1-2, the V gene TRBV11-3; TRBD1 agrees at 7 bases. CDR3 length equals 15 residues. V lost 0 bases to trimming and J lost 6 bases; unmatched junction nucleotides: 7. Per germline, CDR1 SGHNT and CDR2 YENEEA.